This T cell receptor (beta chain) was captured by sequencing in a study of shared clonotypes between healthy human individuals (dated by TCRdb to about 2020). Regarding the complete study: A few men and a couple of women, aged 18 to 49 years, made up the cohort. For each donor, CD4 naive and CD4 memory were each given three plates, CD8 naive was given two plates, and CD8 memory was given one plate. To estimate repertoire size and how much clonotypes are shared between individuals, the study performed deep sequencing of blood TCR repertoires from a few healthy adults. Libraries were prepared and TCR repertoires were sequenced by different laboratories using diverse techniques, in order to increase sequencing depth and limit assay-specific biases. Leukapheresis yielded between about 0.94 and 9 billion PBMCs per donor. Study-level results and caveats: Larger estimated clonotype richness was generally found for naive subsets than for memory subsets. Compared with non-shared clonotypes, clonotypes shared by all four sorted-subset donors had higher generation probabilities. Sampling was restricted to blood, and TCR repertoires in tissues likely differ from the TCR repertoires found in blood. The genetic and exposure-history diversity represented was limited by the small number of donors. Sharing across a few donors was observed for approximately 5% of naive CD4, 3.5% of naive CD8, about 2.3% of memory CD4, and about 0.4% of memory CD8 clonotypes. Incomplete sequencing was indicated by rarefaction of sorted-subset datasets, despite the large sequencing depth. Pairwise subsampling indicated that sequencing depth was expected to affect the degree of clonotype sharing among donors.

Using the deep immunoSEQ assay, multiplex PCR amplified TCR CDR3 regions from genomic DNA. Genomic DNA extracted from each cell subset was distributed evenly over all wells of several immunoSEQ 96-well plates, and each plate served as one replicate. For sorted subsets, roughly 200 ng of genomic DNA, equivalent to 30,000 or so T cell genomes, went into each replicate PCR. Purified libraries were measured with a Qubit 3.0 fluorometer, size-checked on a Bioanalyzer 2100, and measured again with the KAPA Library Quantification kit. Each immunoSEQ 96-well plate was sequenced on its own single-read 150-cycle Illumina NextSeq 550 flow cell. On the authors' methods: Because only junctional sequences without quality scores were contained in the immunoSEQ output, filtering matching that applied to full-length reads could not be performed. To assign V/J genes and CDR3, sequences were annotated using PyIR, a Python wrapper for IgBLAST v1.9, with IMGT germline references. Reads with weak V/J assignments (E-value above 1e-6), missing CDR3, stop codons, out-of-frame junctions, or ambiguous translated residues were removed. V3J clonotypes were defined as sequences sharing an identical inferred V gene, J gene, and CDR3 amino acid sequence. Percentage overlap between repertoires was calculated by dividing the number of shared unique clonotypes by the size of the smaller repertoire. RTK rarefaction, the Chao1 estimator, and Recon v2.1 estimates of unobserved clonotypes were used to assess repertoire richness. Generation probabilities were computed with OLGA for all TCRbeta clonotypes obtained by the gDNA method from several donors. TCRdb stores this immuneACCESS table with in-frame sequences only. Part of the clones is absent; in the studies checked, under half of the shortfall reflects unresolved V genes, and no reason is known for the rest. For V, J and clone size, that table is used; D and trimming come from the DNA. The sample table holds millions of clones, of which just over 90% were seen once. The ten largest account for 0.39% of the sample.

From its cysteine to its phenylalanine, the CDR3 spans 15 amino acids. Just CDR3 DNA is preserved here, 45 bases in frame from base 1. At the junction V is shortened by 0 bases and J by 7 bases; bases outside the gene matches: 5. The germline V gene gives CDR1 as MGHRA and CDR2 as YSYEKL. A word on this clone: This receptor's antigen is unknown. Base qualities are not recorded, but no much larger clone differs from it by a single base.

The donors were healthy, HIV-negative adults who had no recently reported acute infections or vaccinations. All donors were Caucasian adults living in Nashville, Tennessee, USA. CD4+ T cells were enriched by magnetic negative selection, after which naive cells were positively selected on CD45RA and the negative fraction was taken as the memory subset. Blood was obtained by leukapheresis, after which PBMCs were separated by Ficoll-Histopaque density gradient centrifugation and cryopreserved in liquid nitrogen vapor phase. Analytical flow cytometry was used to check the purity and quantity of every magnetically sorted T cell population. Genomic DNA was isolated from each sorted fraction and quantified by UV absorbance on a Nanodrop 2000c.

This sequence was found in a man aged 18 to 35 in good health. Some clones in this sample may be carry-over from other donors' samples. Here the chain combines TRBV4-1 and TRBJ2-7, with 11 middle bases fitting TRBD1. The source material was naive CD4+ T cells from PBMCs. The label giving this sample's cell subset or site can be read as: CD45RA+ positively selected. In nucleotide form, the sequence is TGCGCCAGCAGCCAAGAAGGACAGGGGGCGGGGGAGCAGTACTTC. It translates as CASSQEGQGAGEQYF.